This T cell receptor beta chain was documented in a study of shared clonotypes between healthy human individuals. General study findings and limits: Generally, estimated richness proved larger in naive subsets than it did in memory subsets. Enrolling few donors narrowed the genetic and exposure-history diversity that was represented.

Unmatched junction bases numbered 7, after V lost 11 bases and J lost 7 bases. The CDR3 length is 13 residues. The germline V gene encodes CDR1 MNHNS and CDR2 SASEGT. TCRdb's table, derived via immunoSEQ multiplex PCR, lists solely in-frame clones and lacks some. Of about 1 million clones detected, about 77% appear once; the ten largest clones hold about 1.5%. Notes on this clone: Its antigen is undetermined.

The sample consisted of memory CD4+ T cells sorted from blood. Subset described: CD45RA-negative fraction. The receptor was derived from a man between 18 and 29 years old in good health. The V call is TRBV6-1, the J call TRBJ2-2, with 10 bases aligning to TRBD1. The CDR3 loop reads CASRQGAGGELFF. The CDR3 bases are TGTGCCTCCAGACAGGGGGCAGGCGGGGAGCTGTTTTTT.